The 23 T cell receptor beta chains below all came from one sample that was sequenced in a study of control samples from healthy donors and cancer patients. The protocol was immunoSEQ multiplex PCR, while the TCRdb copy is restricted to in-frame clones and leaves out a portion. Seen here are 95,000 to 150,000 clones, more than 85% observed once, and the top ten hold approximately 7.8%. Input material: blood. These receptors were taken from a woman younger than 30 in good health.

The CDR3, as DNA: TGTGCCAGCAGCCTAGGCTTCCACGGGGCGCGGGGAGAGACCCAGTACTTC. Translated, it gives CASSLGFHGARGETQYF. V gene TRBV7-3 combines with J gene TRBJ2-5, with D possibly being TRBD2 (6 bases). V lost 5 bases and J 4 bases, leaving 23 bases between the germline ends. CDR1 and CDR2 (germline): SGHTA, FQGTGA. The CDR3 is 17 residues long.

The rearrangement uses TRBV6-6 and TRBJ1-4, with TRBD1 matching 7 bases. V lost 6 bases, J lost 14 bases, and 12 bases stayed unmatched. The CDR3 has 13 amino acids. CDR1 and CDR2 (germline): MNHNY, SVGAGI (reference sequence). CDR3 in amino acids: CASSPRQGWRLFF. The CDR3 DNA sequence: TGTGCCAGCAGCCCAAGACAGGGATGGAGGCTGTTTTTT.

The chain employs TRBV28 and TRBJ2-1; D perhaps matches TRBD2 (7 bases). The CDR3 totals 20 residues. V lost 5 bases to trimming and J lost 6 bases, with 32 bases between them. CDR1 and CDR2 from the germline V gene are MDHEN and SYDVKM. Here the CDR3 DNA reads TGTGCCAGCAGTCCGTTATTGGCCCCGAGACAGGTGCGGGGGCTCAATGAGCAGTTCTTC. This codes for CASSPLLAPRQVRGLNEQFF.

V usage is TRBV15 and J usage is TRBJ1-6; 11 bases match TRBD1. The V gene's germline CDR1 is LNHNV and CDR2 YYDKDF (reference sequence). This CDR3 spans 19 amino acids. J gave up 5 bases and V 5 bases, and 14 bases lay outside the gene matches. The CDR3 sequence is CATSVRTGGIPPDNSPLHF. The CDR3 coding sequence is TGTGCCACCAGCGTCCGGACAGGGGGCATCCCTCCCGATAATTCACCCCTCCACTTT.

The chain employs TRBV6-5 and TRBJ1-1, with 9 bases aligning to TRBD1. The ends lost 5 bases at V and 7 bases at J; junction bases unmatched: 11. Germline V gene lookup returns CDR1 MNHEY and CDR2 SVGAGI. The length of the CDR3 is 15 residues. The CDR3 DNA sequence: TGTGCCAGCAGTAACTTGTACAGGGGGCTGGTTGAAGCTTTCTTT. It is translated as CASSNLYRGLVEAFF.

This clone was observed a single time. The chain carries TRBV6-6 and TRBJ2-3; D may be TRBD1 (5 bases). CDR1 and CDR2 (germline): MNHNY, SVGAGI (reference sequence). Trimming took 2 bases from V and 1 from J, leaving 13 bases between them. The CDR3 length is 16 residues. This CDR3 reads CASSYEPGMRTDTQYF. In DNA, the CDR3 is TGTGCCAGCAGTTACGAACCAGGGATGCGCACAGATACGCAGTATTTT.

CDR3 in DNA: TGTGCCAGAAGCTCGGCCCCCCGAAGGATGAACACTGAAGCTTTCTTT. Its protein is CARSSAPRRMNTEAFF. The J gene is TRBJ1-1, the V gene TRBV5-3, with D unresolved. TRBV5-3 is known as an ORF, though its function is uncertain. CDR3 length: 16 residues. V gave up 3 bases and J gave up 0 bases, with 15 bases separating them.

This chain uses TRBV3-1 (or the pseudogene TRBV3-2) with TRBJ2-3; the D gene is possibly TRBD1 (5 bases). V shed 1 base and J shed 2 bases, with 10 bases lying between them. Germline loops: CDR1 LGHDT, CDR2 YNNKEL (reference sequence). The CDR3 is made up of 15 amino acids. The CDR3 DNA reads as TGTGCCAGCAGCCAAGCAAGGGGTCTCACAGATACGCAGTATTTT. Translating gives CASSQARGLTDTQYF.

The rearrangement joins TRBV30 to TRBJ1-1; D is unclear. Trimming shortened V by 3 bases and J by 1 base, and 9 bases separated the two germline ends. CDR3 size: 13 residues. CDR1 is GTSNPN, CDR2 SVGIG, per germline (reference sequence). The CDR3 region is CAWRHTRNTEAFF. DNA of the CDR3: TGTGCCTGGAGACACACTCGGAACACTGAAGCTTTCTTT.

The rearrangement links TRBV6-2 or TRBV6-3 to TRBJ1-5; D is perhaps TRBD1 (5 bases). Trimming shortened V by 2 bases and J by 0 bases, and 20 bases separated the two germline ends. Germline V gene sequence: CDR1 MNHEY, CDR2 SVGEGT. CDR3 length: 19 amino acids. The CDR3 loop reads CASSYHIQGPNYSNQPQHF. CDR3 nucleotide sequence: TGTGCCAGCAGTTACCACATCCAGGGCCCCAATTATAGCAATCAGCCCCAGCATTTT.

This sequence joins TRBV6-7 and TRBJ1-2, with 8 positions matching TRBD1. TRBV6-7 is treated as an ORF (open reading frame) with a function not yet certain. The CDR3 is 16 amino acids. V was pared by 0 bases and J by 8 bases, with 11 bases of the junction left unmatched. CDR3 nucleotide sequence: TGTGCCAGCAGTTACTCGAAGGGACAGGACCTACAGGGCTACACCTTC. It translates to CASSYSKGQDLQGYTF.

This chain links TRBV7-9 with TRBJ2-1; 7 nucleotides match TRBD2. Germline V gives CDR1 SEHNR, CDR2 FQNEAQ (reference sequence). The CDR3 length is 16 residues. Germline trimming cut 5 bases from V and 6 bases from J; bases unmatched to any gene: 13. CDR3 sequence (DNA): TGTGCCAGCAGCCCCCGTCTCGGGGGGACCCTCAATGAGCAGTTCTTC. It yields the protein CASSPRLGGTLNEQFF.

As regards this clone: Different DNA sequences within this sample yield the same CDR3. The rearrangement links TRBV19 to TRBJ1-1; 10 bases line up with TRBD1. Looked up from germline, CDR1 is LNHDA and CDR2 is SQIVND (reference sequence). CDR3 length: 15 residues. V gave up 4 bases and J gave up 1 base; unmatched junction bases: 3. CDR3 bases: TGTGCCAGTAGTAGTCGGACAGGGGGGAACACTGAAGCTTTCTTT. It is translated as CASSSRTGGNTEAFF.

This clone was picked up a small number of times. The chain employs TRBV7-8 and TRBJ1-2, with 7 bases fitting TRBD1. Germline-derived CDR1 and CDR2 are SGHVS and FQNEAQ. Trimming removed 6 bases from V and 6 bases from J; junction bases left unmatched: 19. This CDR3 contains 17 residues. In DNA form, the CDR3 reads TGTGCCAGCAGTCAAACGGATGGGACAGTAAGAGTCCATGGCTACACCTTC. This translates into CASSQTDGTVRVHGYTF.

The chain combines TRBV20-1 with TRBJ2-1; possible D gene TRBD2, 5 bases. Germline CDR1 reads DFQATT; CDR2 reads SNEGSKA (reference sequence). Trimming removed 6 bases at V and 8 bases at J, with 29 bases between. CDR3 length: 17 amino acids. DNA for the CDR3: TGCAGTGCCAGTCGGATCGAGGGCTTATGGAGCCAAGATGAGCAGTTCTTC. Translated, it gives CSASRIEGLWSQDEQFF.

The chain employs TRBV7-2 and TRBJ2-1; tentatively, D is TRBD2 (7 bases). The CDR3 is 15 amino acids. V was trimmed by 3 bases and J by 5 bases, leaving 14 bases between them. Per germline, CDR1 SGHTA and CDR2 FQGNSA. CDR3 nucleotide sequence: TGTGCCAGCAGCTTTGGGGGGGCCCTCGACAATGAGCAGTTCTTC. The encoded protein is CASSFGGALDNEQFF.

The chain's CDR3 is CASSPHPVSYEQYF. The CDR3 region has the DNA TGTGCCAGCAGTCCCCATCCCGTCTCCTACGAGCAGTACTTC. V usage is TRBV28 and J usage is TRBJ2-7; D call uncertain. CDR3 length equals 14 residues. Germline CDR1 reads MDHEN; CDR2 reads SYDVKM. Trimming took off 5 bases at V and 0 bases at J, with 11 bases between the two ends.

This clone was detected once. The rearrangement links TRBV7-3 to TRBJ2-6, with unresolved D. With 2 bases removed from V and 1 base from J, the gap between germline ends came to 9 bases. The CDR3 sequence is 16 residues long. Germline CDR1 reads SGHTA; CDR2 reads FQGTGA. The CDR3 here is CASSLLGLSGANVLTF. Here the CDR3 DNA reads TGTGCCAGCAGCTTACTAGGGTTATCTGGGGCCAACGTCCTGACTTTC.

The CDR3 bases are TGTGCCAGCAGCTTAAGTGTGGGGACGGAGGCTAGGAATGAGCAGTTCTTC. Encoded protein: CASSLSVGTEARNEQFF. V and J are TRBV7-3 and TRBJ2-1; tentatively, D is TRBD1 or TRBD2 (5 bases each). The CDR3 sequence is 17 residues long. V was trimmed by 1 base and J by 7 bases, leaving 20 bases between them. In germline, CDR1 is SGHTA, CDR2 FQGTGA.

CDR3 nucleotide sequence: TGTGCCAGCAGTGCCCTCGTAGTCCAAGAGACCCAGTACTTC. Amino acids: CASSALVVQETQYF. This chain connects TRBV2 to TRBJ2-5; D is unclear. The V end lost 4 bases, the J end lost 1 base, and 10 bases lay between the germline ends. This CDR3 has 14 amino acids. The germline V gene has CDR1 SNHLY and CDR2 FYNNEI.

The V gene is TRBV4-3, the J gene TRBJ2-7; a possible D gene is TRBD1 (6 bases). The CDR3 extends over 16 amino acids. The germline gives CDR1 LGHNA, CDR2 YSLEER. Trimming pared 1 base from V and 3 bases from J, leaving 16 bases between. The DNA of the CDR3 is TGCGCCAGCAGCCAAGGTTTGGGGACAAACCACTACGAGCAGTACTTC. Translating it yields CASSQGLGTNHYEQYF.

V usage is TRBV18 and J usage is TRBJ2-1; maybe TRBD1 (6 bases). The V end was cut by 5 bases, the J end by 6 bases, with 20 bases between. This CDR3 is built from 16 residues. CDR1 is KGHSH, CDR2 LQKENI, per germline. The CDR3 coding sequence is TGTGCCAGCTCATCGCAGACAGGTTTGTTTGGCAATGAGCAGTTCTTC. Amino acid sequence: CASSSQTGLFGNEQFF.

J is TRBJ1-4 and V is TRBV6-5, with D perhaps matching TRBD1 (6 bases). Germline V gives CDR1 MNHEY, CDR2 SVGAGI. CDR3 size: 16 residues. The V and J ends lost 0 bases and 7 bases respectively, with 15 bases between them. The DNA for the CDR3 is TGTGCCAGCAGTTACTCGGGTTTGGGGGGCAGTGAAAAACTGTTTTTT. It translates to CASSYSGLGGSEKLFF.